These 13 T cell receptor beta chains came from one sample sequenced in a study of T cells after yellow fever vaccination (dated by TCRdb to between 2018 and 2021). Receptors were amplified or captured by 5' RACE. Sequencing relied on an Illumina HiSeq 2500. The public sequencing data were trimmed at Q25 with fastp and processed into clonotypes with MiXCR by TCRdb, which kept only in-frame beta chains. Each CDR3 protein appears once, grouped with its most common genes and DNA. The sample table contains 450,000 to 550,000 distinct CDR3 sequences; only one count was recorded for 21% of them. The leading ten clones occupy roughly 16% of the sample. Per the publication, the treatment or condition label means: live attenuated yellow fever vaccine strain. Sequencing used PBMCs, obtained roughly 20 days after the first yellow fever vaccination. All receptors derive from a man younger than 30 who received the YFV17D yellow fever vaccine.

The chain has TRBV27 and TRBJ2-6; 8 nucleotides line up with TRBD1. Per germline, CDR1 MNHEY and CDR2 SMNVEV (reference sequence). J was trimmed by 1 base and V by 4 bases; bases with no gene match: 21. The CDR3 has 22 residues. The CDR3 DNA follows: TGTGCCAGCAGTTCGGGCCCGGGACAGGCTCTATCGGGTGCTTCTGGGGCCAACGTCCTGACTTTC. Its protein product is CASSSGPGQALSGASGANVLTF.

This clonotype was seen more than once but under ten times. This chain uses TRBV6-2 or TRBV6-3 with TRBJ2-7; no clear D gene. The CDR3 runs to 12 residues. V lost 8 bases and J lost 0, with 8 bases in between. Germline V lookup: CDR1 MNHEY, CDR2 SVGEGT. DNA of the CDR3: TGTGCCAGCGCAACAGACTCCTACGAGCAGTACTTC. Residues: CASATDSYEQYF.

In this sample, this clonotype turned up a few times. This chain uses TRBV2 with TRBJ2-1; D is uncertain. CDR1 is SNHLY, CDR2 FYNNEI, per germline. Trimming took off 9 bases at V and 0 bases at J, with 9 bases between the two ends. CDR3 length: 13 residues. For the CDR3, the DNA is TGTGCCAGGCGACGGGCCTCCTACAATGAGCAGTTCTTC. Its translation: CARRRASYNEQFF.

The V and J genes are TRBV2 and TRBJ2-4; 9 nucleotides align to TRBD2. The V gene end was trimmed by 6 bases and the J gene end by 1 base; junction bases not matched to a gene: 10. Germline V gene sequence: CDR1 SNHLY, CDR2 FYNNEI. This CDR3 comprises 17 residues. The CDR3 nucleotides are TGTGCCAGCAGCGGAGCCTCTAGCGGGATGGCCAAAAACATTCAGTACTTC. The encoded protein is CASSGASSGMAKNIQYF.

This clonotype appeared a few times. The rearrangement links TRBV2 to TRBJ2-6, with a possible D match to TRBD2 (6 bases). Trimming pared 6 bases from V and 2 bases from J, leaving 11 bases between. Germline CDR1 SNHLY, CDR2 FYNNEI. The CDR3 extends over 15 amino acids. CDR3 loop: CASSRWEAGANVLTF. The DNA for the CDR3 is TGTGCCAGCAGCCGCTGGGAGGCTGGGGCCAACGTCCTGACTTTC.

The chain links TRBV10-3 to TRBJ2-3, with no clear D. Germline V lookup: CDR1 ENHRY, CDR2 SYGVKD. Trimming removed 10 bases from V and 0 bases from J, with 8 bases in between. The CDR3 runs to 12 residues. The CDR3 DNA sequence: TGTGCCACCAAACATAGCACAGATACGCAGTATTTT. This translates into CATKHSTDTQYF.

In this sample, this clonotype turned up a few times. The chain's CDR3 is CASSLRGEDYEQYF. In nucleotides, the CDR3 is TGTGCCAGCAGCTTGAGAGGGGAAGACTACGAGCAGTACTTC. This chain joins TRBV11-2 and TRBJ2-7; either TRBD1 or TRBD2 may fit D (5 bases each). CDR1 and CDR2 (germline): SGHAT, FQNNGV. Deletions cut 3 bases from V and 3 bases from J, with 12 bases between. The CDR3 loop spans 14 amino acids.

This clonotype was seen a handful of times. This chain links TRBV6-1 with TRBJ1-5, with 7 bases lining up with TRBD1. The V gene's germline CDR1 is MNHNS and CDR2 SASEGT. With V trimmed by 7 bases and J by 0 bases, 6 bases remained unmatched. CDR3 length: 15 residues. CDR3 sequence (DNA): TGTGCCAGCAAGGGACAGTTGAATAGCAATCAGCCCCAGCATTTT. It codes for CASKGQLNSNQPQHF.

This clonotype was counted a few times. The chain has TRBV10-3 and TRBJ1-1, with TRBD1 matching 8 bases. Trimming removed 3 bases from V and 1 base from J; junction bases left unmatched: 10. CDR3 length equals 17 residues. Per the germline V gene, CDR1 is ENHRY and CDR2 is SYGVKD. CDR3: CAISDPGQGQENTEAFF. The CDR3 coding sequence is TGTGCCATCAGTGATCCTGGACAGGGCCAAGAGAACACTGAAGCTTTCTTT.

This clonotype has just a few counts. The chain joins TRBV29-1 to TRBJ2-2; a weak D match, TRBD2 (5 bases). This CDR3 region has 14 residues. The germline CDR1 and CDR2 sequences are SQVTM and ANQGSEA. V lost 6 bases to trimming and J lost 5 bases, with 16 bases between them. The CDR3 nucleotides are TGCAGCGTGTTCCGGGATGTGAGGACCGGGGAGCTGTTTTTT. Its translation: CSVFRDVRTGELFF.

The CDR3 coding sequence is TGTGCCACCAGTGCCTCGGTTGGCGGGGAGCTGTTTTTT. As protein: CATSASVGGELFF. V and J are TRBV24-1 and TRBJ2-2; no clear D gene. The CDR3 has 13 amino acids. V gave up 5 bases and J gave up 7 bases, with 10 bases separating them. Germline V gene lookup returns CDR1 KGHDR and CDR2 SFDVKD.

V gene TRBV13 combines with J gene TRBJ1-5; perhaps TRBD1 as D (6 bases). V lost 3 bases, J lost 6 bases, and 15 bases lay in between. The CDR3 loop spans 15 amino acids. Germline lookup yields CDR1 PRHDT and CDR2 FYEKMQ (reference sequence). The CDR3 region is CASSLGGLRGQPQHF. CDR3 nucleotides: TGTGCCAGCAGCTTGGGGGGGCTGAGGGGTCAGCCCCAGCATTTT.

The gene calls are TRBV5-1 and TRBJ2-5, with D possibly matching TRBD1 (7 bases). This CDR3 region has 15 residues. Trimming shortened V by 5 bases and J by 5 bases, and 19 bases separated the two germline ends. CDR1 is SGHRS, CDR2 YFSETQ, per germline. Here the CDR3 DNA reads TGCGCCAGCAGGTTTGGAGGGACAGAGAGCGAGACCCAGTACTTC. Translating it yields CASRFGGTESETQYF. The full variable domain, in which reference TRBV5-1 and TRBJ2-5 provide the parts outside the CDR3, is KAGVTQTPRYLIKTRGQQVTLSCSPISGHRSVSWYQQTPGQGLQFLFEYFSETQRNKGNFPGRFSGRQFSNSRSEMNVSTLELGDSALYLCASRFGGTESETQYFGPGTRLLVL.